This T cell receptor beta chain was retrieved from a study of T cell responses to AZD1222 COVID-19 vaccine. In the case of this clone: What it recognizes is unknown.

The study's findings and limits: Two doses of AZD1222 preceded a rise in Spike-specific TCR breadth and depth. After the peak T cell response, and only then, were repertoires sampled. White British ancestry dominated among donors, who included more females, and clonal diversity was possibly underestimated. Only a handful of AZD1222 recipients were seropositive at baseline.

This CDR3 is 16 amino acids long. V lost 3 bases to trimming and J lost 0 bases; unmatched junction nucleotides: 2. Germline lookup yields CDR1 KGHSH and CDR2 LQKENI. TCRdb's copy holds only in-frame clones and misses some; the assay was immunoSEQ multiplex PCR. The repertoire holds tens of thousands of clones, approximately 83% seen once, with over 15% in the top ten. The clonotype was recovered from an adult who received the AZD1222 COVID-19 vaccine. The chain links TRBV18 to TRBJ1-3; 10 bases fit TRBD1. Sequencing used peripheral blood, obtained 28 days after the second AZD1222 dose. DNA for the CDR3: TGTGCCAGCTCACCGGGACAGGGGATCTCTGGAAACACCATATATTTT. The encoded protein is CASSPGQGISGNTIYF.